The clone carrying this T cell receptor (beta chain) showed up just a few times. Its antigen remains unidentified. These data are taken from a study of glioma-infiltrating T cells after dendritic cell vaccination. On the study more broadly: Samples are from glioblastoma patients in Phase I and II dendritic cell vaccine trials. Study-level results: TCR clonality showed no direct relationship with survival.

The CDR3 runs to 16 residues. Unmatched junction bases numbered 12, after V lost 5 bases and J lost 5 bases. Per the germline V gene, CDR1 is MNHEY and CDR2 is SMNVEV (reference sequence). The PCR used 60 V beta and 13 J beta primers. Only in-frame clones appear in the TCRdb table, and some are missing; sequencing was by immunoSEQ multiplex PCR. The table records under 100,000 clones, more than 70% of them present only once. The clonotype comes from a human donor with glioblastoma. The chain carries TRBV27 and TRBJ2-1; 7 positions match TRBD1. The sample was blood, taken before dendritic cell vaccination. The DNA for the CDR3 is TGTGCCAGCAGTCAGTTCTTTAAGGGGGCCCACAATGAGCAGTTCTTC. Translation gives CASSQFFKGAHNEQFF.